This paragraph covers one TCR beta chain sequence. Its antigen is undetermined. The data are from a study of T-cell memory formation after mild COVID-19. Study background: Clusters were largely donor specific. Findings of the study overall: Later expanders leaned CD4+, whereas clones that contracted between day 15 and 85 were balanced CD4/CD8. Second-wave clones with a day 37 peak had unconfirmed SARS-CoV-2 specificity.

Per germline, CDR1 SGDLS and CDR2 YYNGEE. V was pared by 2 bases and J by 4 bases, with 12 bases of the junction left unmatched. This CDR3 contains 17 residues. Constant-segment primers were used for 5'RACE, and the resulting TCR alpha and TCR beta cDNA libraries carried sample barcodes and UMIs. TCRdb ran MiXCR on the 5' RACE reads and lists one entry per CDR3 protein. The sample records a few hundred thousand distinct CDR3 sequences, less than 20% being singletons. Sequencing used PBMCs or a T cell subset sorted from them (not recorded which). This sequence joins TRBV9 and TRBJ2-3, with TRBD2 identical over 8 bases. The clonotype originates from a young man who had mild COVID-19 (a few samples of this study predate the infection). Cell type and time point are not known. As DNA, the CDR3 is TGTGCCAGCAGCGTCGACCTCCGGGGGGGGGCCCCAGATACGCAGTATTTT. It yields the protein CASSVDLRGGAPDTQYF.